Shown below are 20 T cell receptor beta chains from a single sample sequenced in a study of control samples from healthy donors and cancer patients. The data were produced by immunoSEQ multiplex PCR, yet TCRdb's version contains in-frame clones alone and is incomplete. The repertoire holds some 120,000 clones, with 93% as singletons. The sample consisted of blood. The receptors stem from a man in his thirties or forties in good health.

The V call is TRBV6-2 or TRBV6-3, the J call TRBJ1-5; D is possibly TRBD1 (5 bases). The CDR3 spans 17 residues. V was shortened by 2 bases and J by 1 base, with 15 bases between the two germline ends. In germline, CDR1 is MNHEY, CDR2 SVGEGT. The CDR3 DNA reads TGTGCCAGCAGTTACCCTCGGAGGGGCGCGAGCAATCAGCCCCAGCATTTT. It codes for CASSYPRRGASNQPQHF.

The rearrangement uses TRBV5-1 and TRBJ2-2; D is unclear. Looked up from germline, CDR1 is SGHRS and CDR2 is YFSETQ. The CDR3 runs to 14 residues. V shed 2 bases and J shed 6 bases, with 11 bases lying between them. CDR3 nucleotide sequence: TGCGCCAGCAGCTTCTCACAGCCGCCCGGGGAGCTGTTTTTT. Translation gives CASSFSQPPGELFF.

The chain combines TRBV10-1 with TRBJ1-2; 7 nucleotides agree with TRBD1. CDR3 size: 15 residues. Germline lookup yields CDR1 WNHNN and CDR2 SYGVQD (reference sequence). Unmatched junction bases numbered 13, after V lost 10 bases and J lost 2 bases. This CDR3 reads CANPTGSRVNYGYTF. In nucleotides, the CDR3 is TGCGCCAACCCGACAGGGTCCAGGGTGAACTATGGCTACACCTTC.

V usage is TRBV20-1 and J usage is TRBJ2-1; D perhaps matches TRBD2 (6 bases). Trimming left V 3 bases short and J 5 bases short, with 26 bases between. This CDR3 region has 18 residues. Germline lookup yields CDR1 DFQATT and CDR2 SNEGSKA (reference sequence). CDR3 nucleotides: TGCAGTGCTAGTCGCGCGGACCCGACTAGACGGCGACACAATGAGCAGTTCTTC. It codes for CSASRADPTRRRHNEQFF.

The rearrangement uses TRBV5-1 and TRBJ2-7, with D unclear. The length of the CDR3 is 14 residues. Germline CDR1 reads SGHRS; CDR2 reads YFSETQ. V lost 0 bases to trimming and J lost 4 bases, with 11 bases between them. CDR3 bases: TGCGCCAGCAGCTTGGCAGGTCCCGTGTACGAGCAGTACTTC. This translates into CASSLAGPVYEQYF.

CDR3 in DNA: TGTGCCAGCAGTCAAACAGGGGAATTGGGATACAATGAGCAGTTCTTC. Its protein is CASSQTGELGYNEQFF. V and J are TRBV5-6 and TRBJ2-1; 7 positions match TRBD1. Germline V lookup: CDR1 SGHDT, CDR2 YYEEEE. CDR3 size: 16 residues. The junction had 12 bases not matched to a gene; V was cut back by 5 bases and J by 4 bases.

The V gene is TRBV6-5, the J gene TRBJ2-5; 13 positions match TRBD2. There are 15 residues in the CDR3. V dropped 4 bases and J dropped 7; count of bases not matched to a gene: 6. Germline V gives CDR1 MNHEY, CDR2 SVGAGI. Here the CDR3 DNA reads TGTGCCAGCAGTTCGACTAGCGGGGGGTCGGGGACCCAGTACTTC. Protein: CASSSTSGGSGTQYF.

The gene calls are TRBV6-6 and TRBJ1-6; 7 nucleotides match TRBD1. CDR3 size: 14 residues. The ends lost 4 bases at V and 6 bases at J; junction bases unmatched: 3. Germline V lookup: CDR1 MNHNY, CDR2 SVGAGI (reference sequence). CDR3 DNA sequence: TGTGCCAGCAGTTCCCGGGACAGTAATTCACCCCTCCACTTT. This sequence encodes CASSSRDSNSPLHF.

The rearrangement links TRBV20-1 to TRBJ2-3; 7 bases match TRBD2. V lost 3 bases to trimming and J lost 3 bases; unmatched junction nucleotides: 9. Germline V CDR1 and CDR2: DFQATT, SNEGSKA (reference sequence). The CDR3 has 15 amino acids. CDR3 region: CSASGVRGETDTQYF. CDR3 sequence (DNA): TGCAGTGCTAGTGGGGTCCGGGGGGAAACAGATACGCAGTATTTT.

As to this clone: Different DNA sequences within this sample yield the same CDR3. This chain connects TRBV3-1 (or the pseudogene TRBV3-2) to TRBJ2-7; D is unclear. CDR3 length: 17 amino acids. Germline-derived CDR1 and CDR2 are LGHDT and YNNKEL (reference sequence). V dropped 1 base and J dropped 1 base, with 17 bases sitting between them. DNA of the CDR3: TGTGCCAGCAGCCAAGGTCCCACAACACTCGCTTCCTACGAGCAGTACTTC. It codes for CASSQGPTTLASYEQYF.

This sequence joins TRBV2 and TRBJ2-2, with TRBD2 identical over 11 bases. V gave up 5 bases and J gave up 13 bases; unmatched junction bases: 9. Germline loops: CDR1 SNHLY, CDR2 FYNNEI. The CDR3 has 14 amino acids. The CDR3, as DNA: TGTGCCAGCAGTACCGGGACTAGCGGACGGGCGCTGTTTTTT. Residues: CASSTGTSGRALFF.

This clone was picked up one time. The chain carries TRBV30 and TRBJ2-5; D not resolved. Germline V lookup: CDR1 GTSNPN, CDR2 SVGIG (reference sequence). The CDR3 covers 13 residues. V was shortened by 0 bases and J by 5 bases, with 10 bases between the two germline ends. The CDR3 nucleotides are TGTGCCTGGAGTGTTGGCAGTAGGGAGACCCAGTACTTC. It specifies CAWSVGSRETQYF.

The rearrangement joins TRBV19 to TRBJ1-5, with 8 bases lining up with TRBD1. The CDR3 consists of 15 residues. Trimming cost V 5 bases and J 6 bases; bases outside gene matches: 9. In germline, CDR1 is LNHDA, CDR2 SQIVND (reference sequence). The CDR3 DNA sequence: TGTGCCAGTAGTTCAAGGACAGGGCAAGGTCAGCCCCAGCATTTT. Translating gives CASSSRTGQGQPQHF. Full variable domain (remainder filled in from reference TRBV19 and TRBJ1-5): DGGITQSPKYLFRKEGQNVTLSCEQNLNHDAMYWYRQDPGQGLRLIYYSQIVNDFQKGDIAEGYSVSREKKESFPLTVTSAQKNPTAFYLCASSSRTGQGQPQHFGDGTRLSIL.

CDR3 in amino acids: CATHDGGTSTDTQYF. In DNA form, the CDR3 reads TGTGCCACCCATGATGGGGGTACTAGCACAGATACGCAGTATTTT. The chain uses TRBV10-3 and TRBJ2-3, with D perhaps given as TRBD1 or TRBD2 (5 bases each). Per the germline V gene, CDR1 is ENHRY and CDR2 is SYGVKD. This CDR3 has 15 residues. The V end lost 10 bases, the J end lost 0 bases, and 17 bases lay between the germline ends.

The chain recombines TRBV5-6 with TRBJ2-5; 8 bases agree with TRBD1. The CDR3 consists of 14 residues. Germline values: CDR1 SGHDT, CDR2 YYEEEE. After removal of 3 bases from V and 5 bases from J, the junction contained 6 bases not matched to a gene. CDR3 region: CASSWTGRMETQYF. CDR3 DNA: TGTGCCAGCAGCTGGACAGGGAGGATGGAGACCCAGTACTTC.

The V and J genes are TRBV6-5 and TRBJ1-2; 7 bases map to TRBD1. The germline gives CDR1 MNHEY, CDR2 SVGAGI. The CDR3 sequence is 12 residues long. The J segment lost 5 bases and the V segment lost 6 bases, leaving 3 bases of the junction unmatched. The CDR3 nucleotides are TGTGCCAGCAGAACGACAGGGTATGGCTACACCTTC. It is translated as CASRTTGYGYTF.

The rearrangement links TRBV10-3 to TRBJ1-1; possibly TRBD1 for D (6 bases). CDR1 is ENHRY and CDR2 is SYGVKD in the germline V gene. CDR3 length equals 14 residues. V was pared by 3 bases and J by 1 base, with 9 bases between. CDR3 in amino acids: CAISEDRTNTEAFF. The CDR3 DNA reads as TGTGCCATCAGTGAAGACAGGACGAACACTGAAGCTTTCTTT.

The gene calls are TRBV5-8 and TRBJ1-5, with a possible D match to TRBD1 (6 bases). Germline CDR1 reads SGHTS; CDR2 reads YDEGEE. The CDR3 spans 14 residues. V was shortened by 4 bases and J by 8 bases, with 16 bases between the two germline ends. The CDR3 loop is CASSHGGGPEPQHF. CDR3 in DNA: TGTGCCAGCAGCCACGGGGGGGGCCCGGAGCCCCAGCATTTT.

The chain carries TRBV7-8 and TRBJ1-6, with D perhaps TRBD1 (5 bases). V shed 1 base and J shed 10 bases, with 11 bases lying between them. Germline CDR1 and CDR2: SGHVS and FQNEAQ. This CDR3 region has 14 residues. CDR3: CASSLGGEGSPLHF. The CDR3 DNA reads as TGTGCCAGCAGCTTAGGAGGGGAAGGCTCACCCCTCCACTTT.

V usage is TRBV5-1 and J usage is TRBJ2-3; 7 bases fit TRBD2. Germline loops: CDR1 SGHRS, CDR2 YFSETQ. This CDR3 has 14 residues. V was clipped by 5 bases and J by 2 bases; unmatched bases: 5. CDR3 loop: CASRERGTTDTQYF. The CDR3 nucleotides read TGCGCCAGCAGGGAGCGGGGAACCACAGATACGCAGTATTTT.